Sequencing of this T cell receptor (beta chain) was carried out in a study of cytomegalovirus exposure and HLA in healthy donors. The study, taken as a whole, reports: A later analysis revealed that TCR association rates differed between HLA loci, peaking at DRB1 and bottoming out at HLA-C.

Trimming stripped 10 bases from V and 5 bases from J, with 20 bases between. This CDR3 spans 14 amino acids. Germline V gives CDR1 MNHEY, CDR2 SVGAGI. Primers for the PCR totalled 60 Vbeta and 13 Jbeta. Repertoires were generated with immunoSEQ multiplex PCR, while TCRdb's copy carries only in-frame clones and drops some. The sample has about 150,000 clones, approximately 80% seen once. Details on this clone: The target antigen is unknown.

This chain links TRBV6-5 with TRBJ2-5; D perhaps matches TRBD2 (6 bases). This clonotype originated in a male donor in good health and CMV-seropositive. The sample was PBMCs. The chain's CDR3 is CAIGIGLSDETQYF. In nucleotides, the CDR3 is TGTGCCATCGGAATTGGACTAAGCGATGAGACCCAGTACTTC.